Listed here are 27 T cell receptor beta chains from one sample, sequenced in a study of technical replicates of blood from a handful of donors. Profiling relied on immunoSEQ multiplex PCR, and the TCRdb table lists in-frame clones only, not all of them. Found here are more than 90,000 clones, under 97% of them singletons; the top ten hold 0.23%. Sequenced material: T cells isolated from PBMCs. Receptors originate from a human donor in good health.

The chain combines TRBV14 with TRBJ2-5; 7 nucleotides line up with TRBD1. Germline V CDR1 and CDR2: SGHDN, FVKESK. The V segment lost 1 base and the J segment 5 bases; nucleotides outside the gene matches: 10. This CDR3 is 16 amino acids long. The CDR3 is CASSQGPGTVLETQYF. The CDR3 nucleotides are TGTGCCAGCAGCCAAGGACCCGGGACAGTTCTTGAGACCCAGTACTTC.

The rearrangement links TRBV28 to TRBJ2-1, with TRBD2 identical over 9 bases. Trimming at V came to 6 bases and at J to 5 bases, leaving 8 bases not matched to a gene. The CDR3 has 15 residues. CDR1 MDHEN and CDR2 SYDVKM come from the germline V gene. The CDR3: CASRTASGNDNEQFF. CDR3 bases: TGTGCCAGCAGAACTGCTAGCGGGAATGACAATGAGCAGTTCTTC.

The chain joins TRBV5-1 to TRBJ1-1; D gene ambiguous. Germline CDR1 SGHRS, CDR2 YFSETQ. There are 15 residues in the CDR3. The germline V and J ends were trimmed by 2 bases and 0 bases, with 11 bases remaining between them. CDR3 nucleotides: TGCGCCAGCAGCTTCGGCGGGCAGTTGAACACTGAAGCTTTCTTT. Translating gives CASSFGGQLNTEAFF.

The V and J genes are TRBV11-3 and TRBJ1-2, with 9 bases fitting TRBD1. Trimming at V came to 5 bases and at J to 4 bases, leaving 8 bases not matched to a gene. The germline gives CDR1 SGHNT, CDR2 YENEEA. The CDR3 runs to 15 residues. The CDR3 loop is CASSRDRVIGYGYTF. The CDR3, as DNA: TGTGCCAGCAGCCGGGACAGGGTCATTGGCTATGGCTACACCTTC.

This chain links TRBV11-3 with TRBJ1-1; D is undetermined. Trimming removed 1 base at V and 5 bases at J, with 11 bases between. The CDR3 covers 14 residues. CDR1 is SGHNT and CDR2 is YENEEA in the germline V gene. The CDR3 DNA follows: TGTGCCAGCAGCTTAGGACCGGGGATGACTGAAGCTTTCTTT. Its translation: CASSLGPGMTEAFF.

V and J are TRBV6-5 and TRBJ1-1; TRBD1 agrees at 7 bases. Germline values: CDR1 MNHEY, CDR2 SVGAGI. CDR3 length: 14 residues. V shed 4 bases and J 5 bases; nucleotides not matched to a gene: 7. CDR3 in DNA: TGTGCCAGCAGTTTATCGGCAGGGGGTACTGAAGCTTTCTTT. Protein: CASSLSAGGTEAFF.

The chain recombines TRBV14 with TRBJ2-1; D possibly corresponds to TRBD2 (6 bases). Germline V gene lookup returns CDR1 SGHDN and CDR2 FVKESK. V was trimmed by 1 base and J by 0 bases, leaving 13 bases between them. This CDR3 region has 17 residues. CDR3 bases: TGTGCCAGCAGCCAAGGGTTTCTAGCGAGCTCCTACAATGAGCAGTTCTTC. Protein sequence: CASSQGFLASSYNEQFF.

The chain has TRBV19 and TRBJ2-7; the match to TRBD2 covers 7 bases. V shed 3 bases, J shed 3 bases, and the junction held 2 bases outside the gene matches. Germline V gives CDR1 LNHDA, CDR2 SQIVND (reference sequence). The CDR3 sequence is 13 residues long. The CDR3 nucleotides are TGTGCCAGTAGTATCGGGGACTACTACGAGCAGTACTTC. Its protein is CASSIGDYYEQYF.

The chain couples TRBV11-2 to TRBJ1-3; D is undetermined. With 2 bases removed from V and 4 bases from J, the gap between germline ends came to 12 bases. Germline CDR1 SGHAT, CDR2 FQNNGV. The length of the CDR3 is 15 residues. This CDR3 is CASSLRGPGGNTIYF. DNA for the CDR3: TGTGCCAGCAGCTTACGCGGGCCTGGGGGAAACACCATATATTTT.

The chain uses TRBV7-9 and TRBJ2-2; no definite D call. This CDR3 spans 12 amino acids. CDR1 and CDR2 from the germline V gene are SEHNR and FQNEAQ (reference sequence). The ends were cut back, 3 bases at V and 4 bases at J, with 3 bases in the middle. CDR3 sequence (DNA): TGTGCCAGCAGCTTTAGCACCGGGGAGCTGTTTTTT. Translation: CASSFSTGELFF.

This chain connects TRBV29-1 to TRBJ1-2, with TRBD1 as a possible D gene (5 bases). Looked up from germline, CDR1 is SQVTM and CDR2 is ANQGSEA. This CDR3 has 12 amino acids. Deletions cut 5 bases from V and 4 bases from J, with 11 bases between. This CDR3 is CSVLGGGYGYTF. CDR3 DNA sequence: TGCAGCGTTCTCGGGGGAGGCTATGGCTACACCTTC.

The chain employs TRBV7-9 and TRBJ1-2; 7 bases align to TRBD1. Looked up from germline, CDR1 is SEHNR and CDR2 is FQNEAQ (reference sequence). This CDR3 is 13 amino acids long. The V and J ends lost 5 bases and 4 bases, in that order; junction bases with no gene match: 4. CDR3 in amino acids: CASSGGTVYGYTF. As DNA, the CDR3 is TGTGCCAGCAGCGGCGGGACAGTCTATGGCTACACCTTC.

The chain combines TRBV7-2 with TRBJ2-3, with TRBD1 as a possible D gene (5 bases). Trimming shortened V by 5 bases and J by 0 bases, and 15 bases separated the two germline ends. Germline V gene sequence: CDR1 SGHTA, CDR2 FQGNSA. This CDR3 has 16 amino acids. The CDR3 spells CASSVAGSASTDTQYF. In nucleotides, the CDR3 is TGTGCCAGCAGCGTCGCAGGGTCGGCGAGCACAGATACGCAGTATTTT. The full variable domain, its missing parts supplied by reference TRBV7-2 and TRBJ2-3, is GAGVSQSPSNKVTEKGKDVELRCDPISGHTALYWYRQSLGQGLEFLIYFQGNSAPDKSGLPSDRFSAERTGGSVSTLTIQRTQQEDSAVYLCASSVAGSASTDTQYFGPGTRLTVL.

This sequence joins TRBV10-1 and TRBJ1-2; D is ambiguous. The ends were cut back, 5 bases at V and 2 bases at J, with 9 bases in the middle. The CDR3 runs to 13 residues. The germline V gene has CDR1 WNHNN and CDR2 SYGVQD (reference sequence). DNA for the CDR3: TGCGCCAGCAGTAAACATTCCAACTATGGCTACACCTTC. Translating gives CASSKHSNYGYTF.

The chain links TRBV19 to TRBJ2-2; D call uncertain. Trimming took off 4 bases at V and 3 bases at J, with 6 bases between the two ends. Germline values: CDR1 LNHDA, CDR2 SQIVND (reference sequence). This CDR3 has 13 residues. Here the CDR3 DNA reads TGTGCCAGTAGTACCCGGGACACCGGGGAGCTGTTTTTT. Its translation is CASSTRDTGELFF.

The chain joins TRBV6-1 to TRBJ2-5, with a tentative D call TRBD2 (5 bases). This CDR3 has 16 amino acids. V dropped 2 bases and J dropped 7 bases, with 20 bases sitting between them. Germline V gene lookup returns CDR1 MNHNS and CDR2 SASEGT. The CDR3 loop is CASSERSGPRVGTQYF. Here the CDR3 DNA reads TGTGCCAGCAGTGAAAGAAGCGGCCCTAGAGTGGGGACCCAGTACTTC.

The genes are TRBV28 and TRBJ2-7; possibly TRBD2 for D (5 bases). This CDR3 spans 11 amino acids. Trimming removed 8 bases at V and 0 bases at J, with 5 bases between. Germline V gene data show CDR1 as MDHEN and CDR2 as SYDVKM. The CDR3 DNA reads as TGTGCCAGCGAGGGCTCCTACGAGCAGTACTTC. This gives the protein CASEGSYEQYF.

The rearrangement links TRBV28 to TRBJ2-7, with a possible D match to TRBD1 (6 bases). This CDR3 has 15 amino acids. Germline CDR1 reads MDHEN; CDR2 reads SYDVKM. V was shortened by 3 bases and J by 0 bases, with 12 bases between the two germline ends. For the CDR3, the DNA is TGTGCCAGCAGTTTTACAGACAGGCACTCCTACGAGCAGTACTTC. This translates into CASSFTDRHSYEQYF.

This chain connects TRBV5-4 to TRBJ2-1, with TRBD1 identical over 7 bases. The V gene end was trimmed by 5 bases and the J gene end by 9 bases; junction bases not matched to a gene: 8. Germline-derived CDR1 and CDR2 are SGHNT and YYREEE (reference sequence). This CDR3 spans 13 amino acids. The chain's CDR3 is CASSFRTGFEQFF. CDR3 DNA: TGTGCCAGCAGTTTTAGGACAGGATTTGAGCAGTTCTTC.

The chain carries TRBV15 and TRBJ2-7; 7 nucleotides agree with TRBD1. CDR3 length: 14 residues. The ends lost 3 bases at V and 0 bases at J; junction bases unmatched: 2. Germline-derived CDR1 and CDR2 are LNHNV and YYDKDF (reference sequence). CDR3 sequence: CATSRTGLSYEQYF. CDR3 coding DNA: TGTGCCACCAGCAGGACAGGGCTCTCCTACGAGCAGTACTTC. Supplemented by reference TRBV15 and TRBJ2-7, the full variable domain reads DAMVIQNPRYQVTQFGKPVTLSCSQTLNHNVMYWYQQKSSQAPKLLFHYYDKDFNNEADTPDNFQSRRPNTSFCFLDIRSPGLGDTAMYLCATSRTGLSYEQYFGPGTRLTVT.

The rearrangement uses TRBV6-5 and TRBJ1-2; 7 bases map to TRBD1. Germline V gene lookup returns CDR1 MNHEY and CDR2 SVGAGI. The CDR3 loop spans 12 amino acids. J was trimmed by 8 bases and V by 5 bases; bases with no gene match: 5. CDR3 DNA sequence: TGTGCCAGCAGTAAGGACAGGAAGGGCTACACCTTC. Amino acids: CASSKDRKGYTF.

The chain is built from TRBV29-1 and TRBJ2-7, with D perhaps matching TRBD1 (6 bases). Germline-derived CDR1 and CDR2 are SQVTM and ANQGSEA. The CDR3 loop spans 14 amino acids. V was cut by 3 bases and J by 9 bases, with 21 bases left in between. The CDR3 DNA follows: TGCAGCGTTGATTCCGGGACAACCTTTACGAGGCAGTACTTC. This translates into CSVDSGTTFTRQYF.

The rearrangement links TRBV6-1 to TRBJ1-1; 7 nucleotides align to TRBD1. From germline, CDR1 is MNHNS and CDR2 SASEGT. V shed 5 bases and J 8 bases; nucleotides not matched to a gene: 11. CDR3 length equals 14 residues. This chain's CDR3 is CASSYGQEVQEAFF. The CDR3 bases are TGTGCCAGCAGTTATGGACAGGAAGTACAGGAAGCTTTCTTT.

This chain links TRBV28 with TRBJ2-7, with D perhaps TRBD2 (6 bases). The CDR3 spans 15 residues. Trimming shortened V by 2 bases and J by 6 bases, and 17 bases separated the two germline ends. Germline V gene data show CDR1 as MDHEN and CDR2 as SYDVKM. CDR3 DNA: TGTGCCAGCAGTTTACTAACGGGAGAAAGGTCCGAGCAGTACTTC. Translating gives CASSLLTGERSEQYF.

This sequence joins TRBV2 and TRBJ1-3; maybe TRBD1 (6 bases). The CDR3 runs 15 residues. The ends were cut back, 6 bases at V and 0 bases at J, with 12 bases in the middle. Germline assignment: CDR1 SNHLY and CDR2 FYNNEI. The chain's CDR3 is CASRMRDTSGNTIYF. The CDR3 DNA sequence: TGTGCCAGCAGAATGAGGGACACCTCTGGAAACACCATATATTTT. The whole variable domain, filled in from reference TRBV2 and TRBJ1-3, reads EPEVTQTPSHQVTQMGQEVILRCVPISNHLYFYWYRQILGQKVEFLVSFYNNEISEKSEIFDDQFSVERPDGSNFTLKIRSTKLEDSAMYFCASRMRDTSGNTIYFGEGSWLTVV.

This sequence joins TRBV30 and TRBJ2-5; unclear D gene. The CDR3 totals 12 residues. V was clipped by 3 bases and J by 0 bases, with 5 bases between them. Germline values: CDR1 GTSNPN, CDR2 SVGIG (reference sequence). CDR3 coding DNA: TGTGCCTGGAGCCGTAACCAAGAGACCCAGTACTTC. This codes for CAWSRNQETQYF.

The genes are TRBV6-1 and TRBJ1-1, with TRBD1 matching 9 bases. Per germline, CDR1 MNHNS and CDR2 SASEGT. The V segment lost 7 bases and the J segment 3 bases; nucleotides outside the gene matches: 6. The CDR3 covers 14 residues. For the CDR3, the DNA is TGTGCCAGCATGAGGCGGACAGGGGACACTGAAGCTTTCTTT. Residues: CASMRRTGDTEAFF.